This T cell receptor beta chain stems from a study of T cells in Graves' hyperthyroidism and ophthalmopathy. Overall study context: Sampling of peripheral blood happened at initial diagnosis, prior to any treatment. General study results and limits: Blood also held most thyroid clonotypes expanded beyond 0.001.

Germline CDR1 is MDHEN and CDR2 is SYDVKM. V was clipped by 7 bases and J by 0 bases, with 16 bases between them. CDR3 size: 15 residues. Template material for amplifying TCR beta CDR3 regions consisted of RNA transcripts. Carried out on the TCR CDR3, a first-round RT-PCR used the HTBI primer set. One entry per CDR3 protein, called by TCRdb with MiXCR from the multiplex PCR reads. Here the sample spans 300,000 to 350,000 distinct CDR3 sequences, around 23% being singletons. Concerning this clonotype itself: The antigen is unknown.

Exclusion criteria comprised uncontrolled infection, other autoimmune disease, pregnancy or lactation. The receptor was derived from a woman between 50 and 59 years old with Graves' hyperthyroidism. The specimen was blood. The chain uses TRBV28 and TRBJ2-7; D possibly uses TRBD1 or TRBD2 (8 bases each). In DNA, the CDR3 is TGTGCCAGCATCTTTAGCGGGACAGGCTCCTACGAGCAGTACTTC. Translated: CASIFSGTGSYEQYF.